The sequence of this T cell receptor (beta chain) was determined in a study of blood T cells in healthy people across ages. General observations from the study: The study lacked donor CMV status, which possibly confounded expanded clonotype changes.

CDR1 SGDLS and CDR2 YYNGEE come from the germline V gene. V was trimmed by 2 bases and J by 4 bases, leaving 10 bases between them. The CDR3 has 15 amino acids. For the second PCR, which ran for about 7 to 11 cycles, a sample-barcoded 5' primer and a J-beta primer mix were used. TCRdb itself ran the 5' RACE reads through MiXCR, one entry per CDR3 protein. Counted here are some 900,000 distinct CDR3 sequences, roughly 50% occurring once; the ten biggest clones make up roughly 12%. On this clonotype: The target antigen is unknown.

Sequenced: blood. This rearrangement joins TRBV9 to TRBJ2-6, with no clear D. This sequence was found in a man in his thirties or forties in good health. The CDR3 DNA sequence: TGTGCCAGCAGCGTTGAAGTCTACGGGGCCAACGTCCTGACTTTC. This gives the protein CASSVEVYGANVLTF.